Given below is one T cell receptor (beta chain) in context. The method was immunoSEQ multiplex PCR; TCRdb's version includes in-frame clones alone and lacks a portion of them. The sample lists some 42,000 clones, roughly 73% occurring once. The sample originates from a study of blood T cell repertoires in COVID-19. There are 15 residues in the CDR3. V was clipped by 6 bases and J by 0 bases, with 15 bases between them. Germline V gene sequence: CDR1 MNHEY, CDR2 SMNVEV (reference sequence). The gene calls are TRBV27 and TRBJ2-7, with D tentatively TRBD1 (6 bases). Specimen: peripheral blood. This clonotype was obtained from a woman aged 70-85 years with acute or convalescent COVID-19. CDR3: CASRDADSSSYEQYF. In DNA, the CDR3 is TGTGCCAGCAGGGACGCGGACAGCAGCTCCTACGAGCAGTACTTC.